Listed below are T cell receptor beta chains from one sample, sequenced in a study of blood T cell repertoires in COVID-19. This table comes from immunoSEQ multiplex PCR, and its TCRdb copy is limited to in-frame clones, with some not included. This table holds 190,000 or so clones, approximately 86% found once. Source material: peripheral blood. Every receptor here comes from a man between 40 and 49 years old with active or convalescent COVID-19. Both conserved end residues are part of each CDR3. Fields, in order: D gene, V gene, J gene, clone size, CDR3 protein, CDR3 DNA. The D gene is left open where the match is weak. Clone sizes are given selectively: once, few, many, or a class where the clone is expanded.

TRBD1	TRBV5-1	TRBJ1-1	once	CASRPTGGNTEAFF	TGCGCCAGCAGACCAACAGGGGGGAACACTGAAGCTTTCTTT
NA	TRBV9	TRBJ2-7	few	CASSVGSRGAAEQYF	TGTGCCAGCAGCGTAGGGTCGCGCGGGGCTGCTGAGCAGTACTTC
NA	TRBV7-6	TRBJ1-4	NA	CASSPGVRGTGKLFF	TGTGCCAGCAGCCCAGGGGTGAGGGGAACGGGAAAACTGTTTTTT
NA	TRBV14	TRBJ2-2	NA	CASSHWRQATTGELFF	TGTGCCAGCAGCCATTGGCGACAGGCGACCACCGGGGAGCTGTTTTTT
NA	TRBV7-6	TRBJ2-6	NA	CASSSDTSGANVLTF	TGTGCCAGCAGCTCGGACACCTCTGGGGCCAACGTCCTGACTTTC
TRBD2	TRBV5-4	TRBJ2-3	NA	CASSTGTRGSVTQYF	TGTGCCAGCAGCACCGGGACTAGAGGGTCTGTTACGCAGTATTTT
NA	TRBV19	TRBJ2-1	NA	CASSISPVAWNEQFF	TGTGCCAGTAGTATATCCCCAGTGGCCTGGAATGAGCAGTTCTTC
TRBD1	TRBV30	TRBJ1-1	NA	CAWSVTGVLTEAFF	TGTGCCTGGAGCGTGACAGGGGTCCTCACTGAAGCTTTCTTT
NA	TRBV27	TRBJ2-4	NA	CASSSPGHGKNIQYF	TGTGCCAGCAGTTCCCCGGGACATGGAAAAAACATTCAGTACTTC
NA	TRBV6-5	TRBJ1-6	NA	CASSFNPRVGNSPLHF	TGTGCCAGCAGTTTCAACCCCAGGGTTGGGAATTCACCCCTCCACTTT
NA	TRBV28	TRBJ1-2	NA	CASSNRPSNYGYTF	TGTGCCAGCAGTAACAGGCCTTCTAACTATGGCTACACCTTC
NA	TRBV5-1	TRBJ2-7	NA	CASSLSSVFTGEQYF	TGCGCCAGCAGCTTGTCGTCAGTCTTTACCGGGGAGCAGTACTTC
NA	TRBV19	TRBJ1-5	once	CASSARDTNQPQHF	TGTGCCAGTAGTGCCCGGGACACGAATCAGCCCCAGCATTTT
NA	TRBV5-1	TRBJ1-6	NA	CASSPNIISAYNSPLHF	TGCGCCAGCAGCCCTAACATAATTAGCGCCTATAATTCACCCCTCCACTTT
NA	TRBV9	TRBJ2-1	NA	CASSDWTAGQGNEQFF	TGTGCCAGCAGCGACTGGACTGCGGGCCAAGGCAATGAGCAGTTCTTC
TRBD1	TRBV19	TRBJ1-2	NA	CASSTGTGSNYGYTF	TGTGCCAGTAGTACCGGGACAGGGAGTAACTATGGCTACACCTTC
TRBD1	TRBV4-1	TRBJ1-5	once	CASSLQPGTGGSQPQHF	TGCGCCAGCAGCCTCCAACCCGGGACAGGGGGCTCTCAGCCCCAGCATTTT
TRBD2	TRBV2	TRBJ2-5	NA	CARGGGRQETQYF	TGTGCCAGGGGCGGGGGGCGACAAGAGACCCAGTACTTC
NA	TRBV7-8	TRBJ1-5	NA	CASSLGQNSNQPQHF	TGTGCCAGCAGCTTAGGACAGAATAGCAATCAGCCCCAGCATTTT
TRBD2	TRBV2	TRBJ2-1	NA	CASSARLALNEQFF	TGTGCCAGCAGTGCGCGACTAGCCCTCAATGAGCAGTTCTTC
TRBD2	TRBV10-1	TRBJ2-3	NA	CASALAGVDTQYF	TGCGCCAGCGCCTTAGCGGGGGTGGATACGCAGTATTTT
NA	TRBV7-9	TRBJ2-7	NA	CASSSRLGGSYEQYF	TGTGCCAGCAGCTCGAGACTAGGCGGATCCTACGAGCAGTACTTC
NA	TRBV5-1	TRBJ1-4	NA	CASSLTGGDEKLFF	TGCGCCAGCAGCCTTACTGGGGGCGATGAAAAACTGTTTTTT
TRBD2	TRBV7-6	TRBJ2-1	NA	CASSLGGRGAPNEQFF	TGTGCCAGCAGCTTAGGAGGGCGGGGGGCCCCCAATGAGCAGTTCTTC
TRBD1	TRBV27	TRBJ1-2	NA	CASSIYRGYGYTF	TGTGCCAGCAGCATATACAGGGGGTATGGCTACACCTTC
TRBD1	TRBV3-1/TRBV3-2	TRBJ2-3	once	CASSQRDRGGNTQYF	TGTGCCAGCAGCCAAAGAGACAGGGGGGGTAATACGCAGTATTTT
TRBD1	TRBV5-4	TRBJ1-1	NA	CASSMTGVPEAFF	TGTGCCAGCAGCATGACAGGGGTTCCTGAAGCTTTCTTT
NA	TRBV3-1/TRBV3-2	TRBJ1-5	NA	CASSQDRDQPQHF	TGTGCCAGCAGCCAAGATAGAGATCAGCCCCAGCATTTT
TRBD1	TRBV11-2	TRBJ1-4	NA	CASSLVGRGRGEKLFF	TGTGCCAGCAGCTTAGTAGGTCGTGGCAGGGGGGAAAAACTGTTTTTT